These 26 T cell receptor beta chains originate from one sample sequenced in a study of shared clonotypes between healthy human individuals. The repertoire was sequenced with immunoSEQ multiplex PCR; TCRdb's copy has only in-frame clones and lacks some. The sample holds approximately 700,000 clones; more than 70% are singletons and the top ten take around 1.8%. Material: memory CD4+ T cells sorted from blood. The subset is: CD45RA-negative fraction. These receptors originate from a woman between 25 and 40 years old in good health.

With respect to this clone: This sample includes further DNA sequences coding for the same CDR3. The chain combines TRBV5-1 with TRBJ2-2; TRBD2 agrees at 11 bases. This CDR3 contains 15 residues. J lost 3 bases, V lost 2 bases, and 0 bases had no gene match. Germline CDR1 reads SGHRS; CDR2 reads YFSETQ. In DNA, the CDR3 is TGCGCCAGCAGCTTACTAGCGGGGGACACCGGGGAGCTGTTTTTT. It encodes CASSLLAGDTGELFF.

The chain uses TRBV29-1 and TRBJ2-5; D is unresolved. Trimming shortened V by 5 bases and J by 2 bases, and 12 bases separated the two germline ends. The CDR3 is 13 amino acids. Germline assignment: CDR1 SQVTM and CDR2 ANQGSEA. The CDR3 region has the DNA TGCAGCGTTCGTTGGCTCAGACAAGAGACCCAGTACTTC. It is translated as CSVRWLRQETQYF.

A single count supports this clone. The V gene is TRBV30, the J gene TRBJ2-2, with unresolved D. The CDR3 covers 14 residues. Trimming shortened V by 2 bases and J by 0 bases, and 7 bases separated the two germline ends. CDR1 is GTSNPN, CDR2 SVGIG, per germline (reference sequence). The CDR3 DNA follows: TGTGCCTGGAGTCTCGGAACGAACACCGGGGAGCTGTTTTTT. Encoded protein: CAWSLGTNTGELFF.

This chain links TRBV14 with TRBJ2-3; perhaps D is TRBD1 or TRBD2 (5 bases each). V was cut by 6 bases and J by 2 bases, with 12 bases left in between. The CDR3 length is 14 residues. Per germline, CDR1 SGHDN and CDR2 FVKESK. CDR3 residues: CASRGTSPTDTQYF. The DNA of the CDR3 is TGTGCCAGCAGAGGGACGAGCCCCACAGATACGCAGTATTTT.

The V and J genes are TRBV19 and TRBJ1-4; D gene ambiguous. Germline V lookup: CDR1 LNHDA, CDR2 SQIVND (reference sequence). V dropped 2 bases and J dropped 7 bases, with 11 bases sitting between them. The CDR3 has 14 amino acids. This CDR3 reads CASSITAESEKLFF. CDR3 DNA: TGTGCCAGTAGTATAACGGCTGAAAGTGAAAAACTGTTTTTT. The whole variable domain, remainder taken from reference TRBV19 and TRBJ1-4, is DGGITQSPKYLFRKEGQNVTLSCEQNLNHDAMYWYRQDPGQGLRLIYYSQIVNDFQKGDIAEGYSVSREKKESFPLTVTSAQKNPTAFYLCASSITAESEKLFFGSGTQLSVL.

The V and J genes are TRBV11-2 and TRBJ2-2; D is perhaps TRBD1 or TRBD2 (5 bases each). Germline lookup yields CDR1 SGHAT and CDR2 FQNNGV. This CDR3 is 15 amino acids long. With 3 bases removed from V and 4 bases from J, the gap between germline ends came to 12 bases. The CDR3 protein is CASSFNLGVTGELFF. The CDR3 coding sequence is TGTGCCAGCAGCTTTAATTTGGGGGTCACCGGGGAGCTGTTTTTT.

Points on this clone: In the same sample, other DNA sequences code for this CDR3. This chain uses TRBV5-1 with TRBJ2-1; D unclear. The V and J ends lost 0 bases and 5 bases respectively, with 9 bases between them. The germline V gene encodes CDR1 SGHRS and CDR2 YFSETQ. The CDR3 runs to 14 residues. CDR3 DNA: TGCGCCAGCAGCTTGGGAGACGAGCACAATGAGCAGTTCTTC. Residues: CASSLGDEHNEQFF.

This clone was detected only a few times. The chain links TRBV6-1 to TRBJ2-1, with D unresolved. V was trimmed by 6 bases and J by 0 bases, leaving 12 bases between them. This CDR3 has 15 residues. Germline CDR1 and CDR2: MNHNS and SASEGT. In DNA form, the CDR3 reads TGTGCCAGCAGGGATGTGGTTAGCTCCTACAATGAGCAGTTCTTC. Protein sequence: CASRDVVSSYNEQFF.

In nucleotides, the CDR3 is TGTGCCAGTATGCCGGGGAGCTCTGGAAACACCATATATTTT. Residues: CASMPGSSGNTIYF. This chain connects TRBV19 to TRBJ1-3; D unresolved. This CDR3 region has 14 residues. Trimming pared 7 bases from V and 0 bases from J, leaving 10 bases between. Per germline, CDR1 LNHDA and CDR2 SQIVND (reference sequence).

The chain joins TRBV11-2 to TRBJ2-3; D possibly corresponds to TRBD2 (6 bases). The germline V gene has CDR1 SGHAT and CDR2 FQNNGV. V was cut by 6 bases and J by 6 bases, with 10 bases left in between. The CDR3 sequence is 12 residues long. CDR3 region: CASRPTSDTQYF. CDR3 bases: TGTGCCAGCAGACCCACTAGCGATACGCAGTATTTT.

This clone was seen only a few times. The identical CDR3 is also encoded by other nucleotide sequences in the sample. J is TRBJ2-5 and V is TRBV19; TRBD2 matches 7 bases. Germline values: CDR1 LNHDA, CDR2 SQIVND (reference sequence). V lost 3 bases and J lost 2; bases outside the gene matches: 3. CDR3 length: 14 amino acids. The DNA of the CDR3 is TGTGCCAGTAGTATCACGGGGGGACAAGAGACCCAGTACTTC. Its translation: CASSITGGQETQYF.

The sample holds many counts of this clone. The rearrangement uses TRBV14 and TRBJ2-7; no firm D call. Trimming took off 1 base at V and 9 bases at J, with 10 bases between the two ends. CDR1 and CDR2 (germline): SGHDN, FVKESK. This CDR3 region has 12 residues. This CDR3 reads CASSQGPLGQYF. CDR3 in DNA: TGTGCCAGCAGCCAAGGGCCGCTAGGGCAGTACTTC. The full variable domain, rest sourced from reference TRBV14 and TRBJ2-7, is EAGVTQFPSHSVIEKGQTVTLRCDPISGHDNLYWYRRVMGKEIKFLLHFVKESKQDESGMPNNRFLAERTGGTYSTLKVQPAELEDSGVYFCASSQGPLGQYFGPGTRLTVT.

The V gene is TRBV10-3, the J gene TRBJ1-2; D is ambiguous. V was trimmed by 10 bases and J by 7 bases, leaving 28 bases between them. The V gene's germline CDR1 is ENHRY and CDR2 SYGVKD. The CDR3 runs to 16 residues. The CDR3 reads CATSISSGVAHIGYTF. DNA of the CDR3: TGTGCCACCTCAATCAGCAGTGGGGTAGCCCATATTGGCTACACCTTC.

This rearrangement joins TRBV5-1 to TRBJ2-3; possibly TRBD2 for D (5 bases). Germline lookup yields CDR1 SGHRS and CDR2 YFSETQ. The CDR3 runs 15 residues. The V end lost 4 bases, the J end lost 6 bases, and 18 bases lay between the germline ends. The CDR3 DNA is TGCGCCAGCAGCCGGGGAGATGTAAATTATGATACGCAGTATTTT. Its translation: CASSRGDVNYDTQYF.

The chain links TRBV11-2 to TRBJ2-7; D may be TRBD2 (5 bases). Germline V gene lookup returns CDR1 SGHAT and CDR2 FQNNGV. There are 14 residues in the CDR3. Trimming pared 4 bases from V and 4 bases from J, leaving 14 bases between. This CDR3 reads CASSSFGGEYEQYF. Here the CDR3 DNA reads TGTGCCAGCAGCTCCTTCGGAGGAGAATACGAGCAGTACTTC. Variable domain in full (rest from reference TRBV11-2 and TRBJ2-7): EAGVAQSPRYKIIEKRQSVAFWCNPISGHATLYWYQQILGQGPKLLIQFQNNGVVDDSQLPKDRFSAERLKGVDSTLKIQPAKLEDSAVYLCASSSFGGEYEQYFGPGTRLTVT.

The V gene is TRBV27, the J gene TRBJ1-5, with a tentative D call TRBD1 (5 bases). This CDR3 is 14 amino acids long. V lost 6 bases and J lost 2, with 11 bases in between. Germline CDR1 MNHEY, CDR2 SMNVEV (reference sequence). For the CDR3, the DNA is TGTGCCAGCAGGGGGTCAGGGCGCAATCAGCCCCAGCATTTT. The encoded protein is CASRGSGRNQPQHF.

The rearrangement joins TRBV27 to TRBJ1-2, with 7 bases lining up with TRBD1. The germline CDR1 and CDR2 sequences are MNHEY and SMNVEV (reference sequence). Trimming removed 4 bases from V and 8 bases from J; junction bases left unmatched: 13. CDR3 length equals 15 residues. CDR3: CASSSYLQTGAGYTF. The CDR3 coding sequence is TGTGCCAGCAGTTCCTACCTTCAAACAGGGGCCGGCTACACCTTC.

The chain uses TRBV11-2 and TRBJ2-7; 9 bases match TRBD2. The CDR3 contains 16 residues. The trim removed 0 bases at V and 1 base at J, leaving 4 bases unmatched. Germline CDR1 and CDR2: SGHAT and FQNNGV. Here the CDR3 reads CASSLEGGRGSYEQYF. Here the CDR3 DNA reads TGTGCCAGCAGCTTAGAGGGCGGGAGGGGTTCCTACGAGCAGTACTTC. Supplemented by reference TRBV11-2 and TRBJ2-7, the full variable domain reads EAGVAQSPRYKIIEKRQSVAFWCNPISGHATLYWYQQILGQGPKLLIQFQNNGVVDDSQLPKDRFSAERLKGVDSTLKIQPAKLEDSAVYLCASSLEGGRGSYEQYFGPGTRLTVT.

The count of this clone is one. The chain has TRBV28 and TRBJ2-3; D gene unclear. CDR1 and CDR2 from the germline V gene are MDHEN and SYDVKM. This CDR3 region has 14 residues. Deletions cut 6 bases from V and 2 bases from J, with 12 bases between. The CDR3 protein is CASSDQQNTDTQYF. In nucleotides, the CDR3 is TGTGCCAGCAGCGACCAACAGAACACAGATACGCAGTATTTT.

The J gene is TRBJ2-3, the V gene TRBV10-3; 8 bases are a match to TRBD2. CDR1 is ENHRY and CDR2 is SYGVKD in the germline V gene. V was clipped by 5 bases and J by 5 bases; unmatched bases: 12. The CDR3 totals 16 residues. The CDR3 sequence is CAISPGAAGEGDTQYF. CDR3 nucleotides: TGTGCCATCAGTCCCGGGGCAGCGGGAGAGGGAGATACGCAGTATTTT.

The chain has TRBV28 and TRBJ1-5; 7 bases agree with TRBD1. Germline V lookup: CDR1 MDHEN, CDR2 SYDVKM. The CDR3 covers 15 residues. Trimming at V came to 4 bases and at J to 4 bases, leaving 7 bases not matched to a gene. The DNA of the CDR3 is TGTGCCAGCAGTTCAGGGACAGTCAGAAATCAGCCCCAGCATTTT. Translation gives CASSSGTVRNQPQHF.

V and J are TRBV7-3 and TRBJ2-3, with D possibly being TRBD2 (5 bases). Germline assignment: CDR1 SGHTA and CDR2 FQGTGA. V lost 0 bases, J lost 2 bases, and 6 bases lay in between. This CDR3 contains 14 residues. CDR3 protein: CASSLTGLTDTQYF. CDR3 DNA: TGTGCCAGCAGCTTAACAGGACTCACAGATACGCAGTATTTT. Using reference TRBV7-3 and TRBJ2-3 for the parts outside the CDR3, the full variable domain is GAGVSQTPSNKVTEKGKYVELRCDPISGHTALYWYRQSLGQGPEFLIYFQGTGAADDSGLPNDRFFAVRPEGSVSTLKIQRTERGDSAVYLCASSLTGLTDTQYFGPGTRLTVL.

This chain joins TRBV28 and TRBJ2-2; 11 bases are shared with TRBD1. This CDR3 contains 19 residues. Germline assignment: CDR1 MDHEN and CDR2 SYDVKM. V was clipped by 6 bases and J by 4 bases; unmatched bases: 16. The CDR3 spells CASSQWGVTDRGLTGELFF. The CDR3 nucleotides read TGTGCCAGCAGCCAATGGGGAGTTACGGACAGGGGGCTCACCGGGGAGCTGTTTTTT.

About this clone itself: This CDR3 is also generated by other DNA sequences in the sample. The rearrangement joins TRBV10-3 to TRBJ1-5; TRBD1 matches at 7 bases. V was pared by 4 bases and J by 0 bases, with 0 bases of the junction left unmatched. Germline V gene data show CDR1 as ENHRY and CDR2 as SYGVKD. The CDR3 extends over 14 amino acids. CDR3 protein: CAISGDSSNQPQHF. The CDR3 coding sequence is TGTGCCATCAGTGGGGACAGTAGCAATCAGCCCCAGCATTTT.

The chain recombines TRBV25-1 with TRBJ2-1; weak D call: TRBD2 (6 bases). The CDR3 loop spans 18 amino acids. V lost 1 base, J lost 7 bases, and 23 bases lay in between. Germline V lookup: CDR1 MGHDK, CDR2 SYGVNS. CDR3 in amino acids: CASSELKGAEGAGNEQFF. Here the CDR3 DNA reads TGTGCCAGCAGTGAATTAAAAGGGGCGGAAGGGGCGGGAAATGAGCAGTTCTTC.

CDR3 bases: TGTGCCAGCAGCTTATCTGGGTTACTTAGCTACAATGAGCAGTTCTTC. This gives the protein CASSLSGLLSYNEQFF. V is TRBV7-2 and J is TRBJ2-1; D is uncertain. The CDR3 totals 16 residues. Trimming removed 2 bases at V and 3 bases at J, with 14 bases between. Looked up from germline, CDR1 is SGHTA and CDR2 is FQGNSA.